Listed below are T cell receptor beta chains from one sample, sequenced in a study of human T cells and chemical hapten exposure. TCRdb recomputed calls from the RACE reads with MiXCR, one row per CDR3 protein. The table lists about 56,000 distinct CDR3 sequences, approximately 8.6% of them singletons. The sample consisted of whole blood, taken in connection with sensitization to the hapten diphenylcyclopropenone (DPC). These receptors all come from a woman between 35 and 50 years old with alopecia areata. Some clones in this sample may be carry-over from other donors' samples. CDR3s include the opening cysteine and the closing phenylalanine or tryptophan. D genes are given only for firm matches. The size entry is marked missing in some rows and otherwise reads once, few, many or a size class.

J gene,clone size,V gene,D gene,CDR3 protein,CDR3 DNA
TRBJ2-1,many,TRBV28,-,CASRVDRVPNEQFF,TGTGCCAGCCGAGTCGACCGGGTTCCCAATGAGCAGTTCTTC
TRBJ1-5,many,TRBV12-5,-,CASGSSGGARPQHF,TGTGCTAGTGGTTCTTCTGGGGGGGCGCGGCCCCAGCATTTT
TRBJ1-1,many,TRBV4-3,-,CASSQDFPKVPEAFF,TGCGCCAGCAGCCAAGACTTTCCTAAGGTCCCTGAAGCTTTCTTT
TRBJ2-1,few,TRBV7-2,TRBD2,CASSLAVQAGGYNEQFF,TGTGCCAGCAGCTTAGCTGTACAGGCGGGGGGCTACAATGAGCAGTTCTTC
TRBJ2-1,few,TRBV12-3/TRBV12-4,-,CASSLRTEQFF,TGTGCCAGCAGCCTTAGGACTGAGCAGTTCTTC
TRBJ2-4,many,TRBV9,-,CASSVESGNPRNIQYF,TGTGCCAGCAGCGTAGAGAGTGGCAACCCCAGAAACATTCAGTACTTC
TRBJ2-1,many,TRBV6-1,TRBD2,CASRRGTSGGNEQFF,TGTGCCAGCAGGAGGGGGACTAGCGGGGGCAATGAGCAGTTCTTC
TRBJ2-6,few,TRBV2,-,CASKEVRGSGANVLTF,TGTGCCAGCAAGGAGGTTAGGGGCTCTGGGGCCAACGTCCTGACTTTC
TRBJ2-5,once,TRBV29-1,TRBD1,CSVRQGAGETQYF,TGCAGCGTGAGACAGGGGGCAGGAGAGACCCAGTACTTC
TRBJ1-5,many,TRBV28,-,CASSFPMTGRPQHF,TGTGCCAGCAGTTTCCCCATGACCGGGCGGCCCCAGCATTTT
TRBJ1-4,many,TRBV18,-,CASSPTGIGEKLFF,TGTGCCAGCTCACCTACAGGGATAGGGGAAAAACTGTTTTTT
TRBJ2-7,many,TRBV6-2/TRBV6-3,TRBD1,CASSWTGVGEQYF,TGTGCCAGCAGTTGGACAGGGGTCGGCGAGCAGTACTTC
TRBJ2-3,many,TRBV11-2,-,CASSLDIGHTQYF,TGTGCCAGCAGCTTAGATATCGGGCATACGCAGTATTTT
TRBJ1-2,many,TRBV29-1,-,CSVEDLPFYTF,TGCAGCGTTGAAGATCTCCCGTTCTACACCTTC
TRBJ2-7,few,TRBV27,TRBD1,CASSALLGTVNEQYF,TGTGCCAGCAGCGCCCTTTTGGGGACAGTAAACGAGCAGTACTTC
TRBJ2-7,-,TRBV18,-,CASSPAFGDYEQYF,TGTGCCAGCTCACCGGCCTTCGGGGACTACGAGCAGTACTTC
TRBJ1-5,-,TRBV28,-,CASSQGRPQHF,TGTGCCAGCAGTCAGGGGCGGCCCCAGCATTTT
TRBJ1-1,many,TRBV4-1,TRBD1,CASSDGTGRANTEAFF,TGCGCCAGCAGCGACGGGACAGGTCGAGCGAACACTGAAGCTTTCTTT
TRBJ2-1,-,TRBV4-1,TRBD2,CASSQGILAGRRNEQFF,TGCGCCAGCAGCCAGGGCATACTAGCGGGGCGACGCAATGAGCAGTTCTTC
TRBJ2-7,few,TRBV7-9,TRBD1,CASSLAYGTVPGEQYF,TGTGCCAGCAGCTTAGCGTATGGGACAGTGCCCGGAGAGCAGTACTTC
TRBJ1-3,few,TRBV20-1,-,CSAREGPTKGIYF,TGCAGTGCTAGGGAGGGGCCAACCAAGGGCATATATTTT
TRBJ1-5,many,TRBV18,-,CASSTQGGQPQHF,TGTGCCAGCTCAACACAGGGAGGCCAGCCCCAGCATTTT
TRBJ2-7,few,TRBV5-4,TRBD2,CASSLAGGAYEQYF,TGTGCCAGCAGCTTGGCCGGGGGGGCCTACGAGCAGTACTTC
TRBJ1-1,few,TRBV18,-,CASSQRDMNTEAFF,TGTGCCAGCTCACAAAGGGACATGAACACTGAAGCTTTCTTT
TRBJ1-1,many,TRBV29-1,-,CSAPRHSGTEAFF,TGCAGCGCTCCTCGGCACTCTGGAACTGAAGCTTTCTTT
TRBJ2-7,many,TRBV20-1,-,CSALKQVNSYEQYF,TGCAGTGCTCTTAAACAGGTTAACTCCTACGAGCAGTACTTC
TRBJ2-5,many,TRBV7-2,TRBD1,CASSQGTGGETQYF,TGTGCCAGCAGCCAAGGGACAGGGGGAGAGACCCAGTACTTC
TRBJ2-5,few,TRBV2,-,CASSEGRVQETQYF,TGTGCCAGCAGTGAGGGACGGGTCCAAGAGACCCAGTACTTC
TRBJ2-2,few,TRBV6-5,TRBD2,CASNSGGNTGELFF,TGTGCCAGCAATAGCGGGGGGAACACCGGGGAGCTGTTTTTT
TRBJ2-7,many,TRBV20-1,TRBD2,CSASATSGKYEQYF,TGCAGTGCTAGCGCTACTAGCGGGAAGTACGAGCAGTACTTC
TRBJ1-1,many,TRBV7-9,-,CASSLSGNTEAFF,TGTGCCAGCAGCTTAAGCGGGAACACTGAAGCTTTCTTT
TRBJ2-3,few,TRBV27,TRBD2,CASSSEGPLAGGGDTQYF,TGTGCCAGCAGTTCAGAGGGTCCGCTAGCGGGGGGCGGGGATACGCAGTATTTT
TRBJ1-2,few,TRBV29-1,-,CSVDEGRDYGYTF,TGCAGCGTTGATGAGGGTAGGGACTATGGCTACACCTTC
TRBJ2-3,many,TRBV5-1,-,CASSLGSGPDTQYF,TGCGCCAGCAGCTTGGGATCGGGGCCAGATACGCAGTATTTT
TRBJ1-2,many,TRBV29-1,-,CSVEVGPYGYTF,TGCAGCGTTGAAGTCGGCCCCTATGGCTACACCTTC
TRBJ2-2,many,TRBV24-1,-,CATSDLERTGELFF,TGTGCCACCAGTGATTTGGAGCGAACCGGGGAGCTGTTTTTT
TRBJ2-7,many,TRBV12-3/TRBV12-4,TRBD2,CASSLSGTSYEQYF,TGTGCCAGCAGTTTGAGCGGGACCTCCTACGAGCAGTACTTC
TRBJ1-1,few,TRBV3-1,-,CASSRKQGFTEAFF,TGTGCCAGCAGCCGAAAACAGGGTTTCACTGAAGCTTTCTTT
TRBJ2-5,many,TRBV5-4,TRBD2,CASSLAVIAGGPGETQYF,TGTGCCAGCAGCTTGGCGGTGATAGCGGGGGGGCCGGGAGAGACCCAGTACTTC
TRBJ2-1,many,TRBV30,-,CAWSPGPYNEQFF,TGTGCCTGGAGCCCCGGGCCGTACAATGAGCAGTTCTTC
TRBJ1-4,many,TRBV29-1,-,CSVSRDSLNEKLFF,TGCAGCGTTTCCCGGGATAGTCTTAATGAAAAACTGTTTTTT
TRBJ2-1,-,TRBV2,TRBD2,CASRGPGLANNEQFF,TGTGCCAGCAGGGGGCCGGGACTAGCAAACAATGAGCAGTTCTTC
TRBJ1-1,few,TRBV7-9,-,CASSLINNMNTEAFF,TGTGCCAGCAGCTTAATTAACAACATGAACACTGAAGCTTTCTTT
TRBJ2-2,many,TRBV30,-,CAWRGGATTGELFF,TGTGCCTGGAGAGGGGGGGCTACCACCGGGGAGCTGTTTTTT
TRBJ2-3,-,TRBV7-6,TRBD2,CASSLLAGGQDTQYF,TGTGCCAGCAGCTTGCTAGCGGGGGGGCAAGATACGCAGTATTTT
TRBJ2-7,many,TRBV5-5,-,CASSLIQGGFYEQYF,TGTGCCAGCAGCTTGATTCAGGGCGGGTTCTACGAGCAGTACTTC
TRBJ2-7,many,TRBV14,-,CASSANILSYEQYF,TGTGCCAGCAGCGCGAACATCCTATCCTACGAGCAGTACTTC
TRBJ2-1,-,TRBV24-1,-,CATSDFRQNNNEQFF,TGTGCCACCAGTGATTTTCGACAGAATAACAATGAGCAGTTCTTC
TRBJ2-7,many,TRBV3-1,-,CASSQDTRGVPYEQYF,TGTGCCAGCAGCCAAGATACGAGGGGGGTTCCCTACGAGCAGTACTTC
TRBJ1-4,-,TRBV28,-,CASSPGPRNEKLFF,TGTGCCAGCAGTCCGGGACCGAGAAATGAAAAACTGTTTTTT
TRBJ1-2,few,TRBV7-2,TRBD1,CASSFARTGMGPGYTF,TGTGCCAGCAGCTTCGCTAGGACAGGGATGGGCCCGGGCTACACCTTC
TRBJ2-4,-,TRBV4-1,TRBD1,CASSQARDRERDIQYF,TGCGCCAGCAGCCAAGCCCGGGACAGGGAAAGGGACATTCAGTACTTC
TRBJ2-7,-,TRBV4-2,TRBD1,CASSQGTGDYEQYF,TGTGCCAGCAGCCAAGGGACAGGAGACTACGAGCAGTACTTC
TRBJ2-4,-,TRBV3-1,-,CASSQGARGIQYF,TGTGCCAGCAGCCAAGGTGCCCGAGGCATTCAGTACTTC
TRBJ1-1,-,TRBV10-3,TRBD1,CAISGAGGNAEAFF,TGTGCCATCAGTGGGGCAGGGGGTAACGCTGAAGCTTTCTTT
TRBJ1-5,-,TRBV7-9,TRBD1,CASGGTANQPQHF,TGTGCCAGCGGCGGGACAGCGAATCAGCCCCAGCATTTT
TRBJ2-7,many,TRBV29-1,-,CSVDATGSYEQYF,TGCAGCGTTGATGCGACAGGATCCTACGAGCAGTACTTC
TRBJ2-7,-,TRBV11-3,-,CASSLRGSYSYEQYF,TGTGCCAGCAGCTTACGGGGGTCCTACTCCTACGAGCAGTACTTC
TRBJ1-1,many,TRBV20-1,-,CSARGGGGNTEAFF,TGCAGTGCTAGAGGAGGGGGGGGTAACACTGAAGCTTTCTTT
TRBJ1-6,many,TRBV20-1,TRBD1,CSARVGQGPLKF,TGCAGTGCTAGAGTCGGACAGGGACCCTTAAAGTTT